This T cell receptor (beta chain) appears in the sequencing data of a study of T cell changes during pregnancy in multiple sclerosis. The CDR3 spans 12 residues. V was cut by 4 bases and J by 0 bases, with 3 bases left in between. The germline V gene has CDR1 KGHSH and CDR2 LQKENI. The data were produced by immunoSEQ multiplex PCR, yet TCRdb's version contains in-frame clones alone and is incomplete. Among around 60,000 clones listed, nearly 90% were seen once. The chain links TRBV18 to TRBJ2-5; D is ambiguous. This receptor was taken from a female donor with multiple sclerosis, enrolled in a pregnancy study. Here the sequenced sample was peripheral blood, taken in the first trimester of pregnancy. As DNA, the CDR3 is TGTGCCAGCTCACACTACCAAGAGACCCAGTACTTC. Its protein is CASSHYQETQYF.